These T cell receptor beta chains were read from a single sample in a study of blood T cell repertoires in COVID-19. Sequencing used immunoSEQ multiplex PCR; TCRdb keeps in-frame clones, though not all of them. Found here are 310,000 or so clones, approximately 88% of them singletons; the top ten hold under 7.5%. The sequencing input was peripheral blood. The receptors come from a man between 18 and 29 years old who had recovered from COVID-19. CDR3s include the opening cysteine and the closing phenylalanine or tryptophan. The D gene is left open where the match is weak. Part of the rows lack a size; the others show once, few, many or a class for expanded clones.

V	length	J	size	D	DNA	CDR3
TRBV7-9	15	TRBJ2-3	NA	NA	TGTGCCAGCAGCTTACTTGTGGGACTCACAGATACGCAGTATTTT	CASSLLVGLTDTQYF
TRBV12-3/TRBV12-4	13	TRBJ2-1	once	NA	TGTGCCAGCAGTTTAAGACTAGTCAGTGAGCAGTTCTTC	CASSLRLVSEQFF
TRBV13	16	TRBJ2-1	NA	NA	TGTGCCAGCAGCTTCTTAGCGGAGTCCTCCTACAATGAGCAGTTCTTC	CASSFLAESSYNEQFF
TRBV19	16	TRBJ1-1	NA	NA	TGTGCCAGTAGTATGAATTGGGCCAAACGTGACACTGAAGCTTTCTTT	CASSMNWAKRDTEAFF
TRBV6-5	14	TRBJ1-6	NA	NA	TGTGCCAGCAGCCCCTCACAGGGCTGGTCACCCCTCCACTTT	CASSPSQGWSPLHF
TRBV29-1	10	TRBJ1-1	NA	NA	TGCAGCGTTGAGGGGGGTGAAGCTTTCTTT	CSVEGGEAFF
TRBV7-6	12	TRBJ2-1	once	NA	TGTGCCAGCAGCGACACAGGCAATGAGCAGTTCTTC	CASSDTGNEQFF
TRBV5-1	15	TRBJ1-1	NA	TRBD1	TGCGCCAGCAGCCCGATAGGACAGGAGAACACTGAAGCTTTCTTT	CASSPIGQENTEAFF
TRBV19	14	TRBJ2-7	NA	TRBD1	TGTGCCAGTAGTATGGCAGGGGGCTGGGACGAGCAGTACTTC	CASSMAGGWDEQYF
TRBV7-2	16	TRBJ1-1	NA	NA	TGTGCCAGCAGCGCGTACAGGGCGATGGGGAACACTGAAGCTTTCTTT	CASSAYRAMGNTEAFF
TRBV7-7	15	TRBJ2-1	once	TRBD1	TGTGCCAGCAGCTTAGCACAGGGGGCATGGAATGAGCAGTTCTTC	CASSLAQGAWNEQFF
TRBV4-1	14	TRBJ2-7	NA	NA	TGCGCCAGCAGCCAAGAGGAGAGCTCCTACGAGCAGTACTTC	CASSQEESSYEQYF
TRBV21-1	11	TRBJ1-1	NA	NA	TGTGCCAGCAGCAAGAGGCGTCAAGCTTTCTTT	CASSKRRQAFF
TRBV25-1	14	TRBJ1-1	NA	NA	TGTGCCAGCAGTGTACAGGAGGGGAACACTGAAGCTTTCTTT	CASSVQEGNTEAFF
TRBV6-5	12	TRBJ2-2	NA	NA	TGTGCCAGCAGCCGGAGGTCCGGGGAGCTGTTTTTT	CASSRRSGELFF
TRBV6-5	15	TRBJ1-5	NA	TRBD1	TGTGCCAGCAGTTCTGGGACAGCTAGCAATCAGCCCCAGCATTTT	CASSSGTASNQPQHF
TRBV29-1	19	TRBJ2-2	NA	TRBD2	TGCAGCGTTGAAGATCCCGGGACTAGCGGGGGGCCCAACACCGGGGAGCTGTTTTTT	CSVEDPGTSGGPNTGELFF
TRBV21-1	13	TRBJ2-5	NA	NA	TGTGCCAGCATCGGACAGGGTGAGGAGACCCAGTACTTC	CASIGQGEETQYF
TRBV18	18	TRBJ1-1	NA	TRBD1	TGTGCCAGCTCACCGCCGACCGGGACAGGGAAGGGGAACACTGAAGCTTTCTTT	CASSPPTGTGKGNTEAFF
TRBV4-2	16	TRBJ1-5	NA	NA	TGTGCCAGCAGCCAAGACAGGGCCCTTAGCAATCAGCCCCAGCATTTT	CASSQDRALSNQPQHF
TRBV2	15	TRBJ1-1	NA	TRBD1	TGTGCCAGCAGTGCTCTGGGACAGGTGAACACTGAAGCTTTCTTT	CASSALGQVNTEAFF
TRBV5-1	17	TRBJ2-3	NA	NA	TGCGCCAGCAGCCTGGCCCCAGCGGGCGTTAGCACAGATACGCAGTATTTT	CASSLAPAGVSTDTQYF
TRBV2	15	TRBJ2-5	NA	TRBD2	TGTGCCAGCAGTGATACGCGGGAGGGCAAAGAGACCCAGTACTTC	CASSDTREGKETQYF
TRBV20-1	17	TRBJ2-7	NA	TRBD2	TGCAGTGCTAGTCCCGCGTTACAAGGACTAGCGGCCTACGAGCAGTACTTC	CSASPALQGLAAYEQYF